Listed below are T cell receptor beta chains from one sample, sequenced in a study of shared clonotypes between healthy human individuals. Sequencing was performed with immunoSEQ multiplex PCR; in TCRdb, only in-frame clones are kept and a portion is missing. The profile shows about 2.3 million clones, 85% to 95% of them singletons. The sequenced sample was naive CD4+ T cells from PBMCs. The receptors here all came from a man in his late teens or twenties in good health. Some clones in this sample may be carry-over from other donors' samples. CDR3s leave out the opening cysteine and the closing phenylalanine or tryptophan. Each record gives: clone size, J gene, V gene, CDR3 protein. Clone size is stated in some rows and not others, as once, few, many or a class when expanded.

>-|TRBJ1-1|TRBV6-1
ASRTHQNTEAF
>-|TRBJ2-2|TRBV9
ASSSSPWRSNTGELF
>-|TRBJ2-1|TRBV5-1
ASSLSNEQF
>-|TRBJ2-3|TRBV30
AWSLVGDTQY
>-|TRBJ2-1|TRBV10-1
ASGRTSGPNEQF
>once|TRBJ2-1|TRBV28
ASSFLAGEGGEQF
>-|TRBJ1-2|TRBV28
ASSLWRTGRIGYT
>-|TRBJ2-7|TRBV5-1
ASSLGTSGAYEQY
>-|TRBJ1-5|TRBV27
ASSRTGTGGTQPQH
>-|TRBJ2-3|TRBV5-6
ASSLGGLRDTQY
>few|TRBJ2-3|TRBV5-6
ASSVTDTQY
>once|TRBJ1-4|TRBV4-2
ASSPMTRRANEKLF
>-|TRBJ1-4|TRBV2
ASSRDRGLWEKLF
>-|TRBJ2-4|TRBV27
ASNAGSVAKNIQY
>-|TRBJ2-2|TRBV10-3
AISDPHRGEGTGELF
>-|TRBJ2-7|TRBV4-3
ASSRGRGGSYEQY
>-|TRBJ2-7|TRBV2
ASSAAGILYEQY
>-|TRBJ2-7|TRBV14
ASSQVVLGRGRYEQY
>-|TRBJ2-7|TRBV6-5
ASTDYYEQY
>-|TRBJ2-5|TRBV14
ASSQVSRETQY
>few|TRBJ1-5|TRBV29-1
SVGTGGNQPQH
>-|TRBJ1-2|TRBV7-9
ASSFRDLYGYT
>-|TRBJ2-3|TRBV5-4
ASSLRLARGADTQY
>-|TRBJ2-7|TRBV7-9
ASSFFSGQE
>-|TRBJ2-1|TRBV29-1
SGQRGSSYNEQF
>-|TRBJ1-5|TRBV5-5
ASSWYPGTGVPPQH
>-|TRBJ2-7|TRBV6-5
ASSYSGQGIYEQY
>few|TRBJ1-1|TRBV27
ASSLSGIMNTEAF
>-|TRBJ2-2|TRBV28
ASSPLDRITGELF
>-|TRBJ1-1|TRBV7-3
ASSVRPGSATEAF
>once|TRBJ2-7|TRBV27
ASSFWDRNYEQY